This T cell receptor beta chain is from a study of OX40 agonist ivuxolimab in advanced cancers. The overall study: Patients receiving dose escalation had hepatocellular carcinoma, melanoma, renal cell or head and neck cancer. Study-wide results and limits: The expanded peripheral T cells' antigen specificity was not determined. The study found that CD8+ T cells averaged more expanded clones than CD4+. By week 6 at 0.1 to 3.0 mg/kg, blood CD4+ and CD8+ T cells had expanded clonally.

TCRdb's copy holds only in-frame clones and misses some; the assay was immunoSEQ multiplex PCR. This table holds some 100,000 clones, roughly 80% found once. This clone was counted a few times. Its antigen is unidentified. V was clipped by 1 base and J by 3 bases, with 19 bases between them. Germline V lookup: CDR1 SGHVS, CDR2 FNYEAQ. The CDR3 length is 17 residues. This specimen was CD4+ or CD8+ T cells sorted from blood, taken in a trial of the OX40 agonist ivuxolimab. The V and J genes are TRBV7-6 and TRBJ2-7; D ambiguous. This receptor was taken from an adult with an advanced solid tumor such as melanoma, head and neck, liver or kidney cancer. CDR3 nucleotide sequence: TGTGCCAGCAGCTTAGGGATGGGAACCCGGGTGAACTACGAGCAGTACTTC. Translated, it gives CASSLGMGTRVNYEQYF.